These T cell receptor beta chains were read from a single sample in a study of response to subunit inactivated influenza vaccine. Each CDR3 protein is one row after TCRdb ran MiXCR on the RT-PCR reads. The sample records 500,000 to 600,000 distinct CDR3 sequences, 14% being singletons. The sequencing used PBMCs from blood, collected less than 13 days after vaccination. The origin of the receptors is a man over 45 who received an inactivated influenza vaccine. The CDR3 runs from the conserved cysteine through the conserved F or W. A D gene is named only where the DNA matches it firmly. Part of the rows lack a size; the others show once, few, many or a class for expanded clones.

abundance,j_gene,d_gene,v_gene,CDR3nt,CDR3aa
many,TRBJ2-1,TRBD2,TRBV18,TGTGCCAGCTCAGAACTAGCGGGCGCTTACAATGAGCAGTTCTTC,CASSELAGAYNEQFF
-,TRBJ2-7,-,TRBV20-1,TGCAGTGCTAGGGGGACCGCTCAAGGGCAGTACTTC,CSARGTAQGQYF
-,TRBJ2-7,-,TRBV7-2,TGTGCCAGCAGCTTAAGCCCGATGACCACCTACGAGCAGTACTTC,CASSLSPMTTYEQYF
many,TRBJ1-2,-,TRBV12-3/TRBV12-4,TGTGCCAGCAGTTTAGGCCCGGCCGTTGGCTACACCTTC,CASSLGPAVGYTF
few,TRBJ2-1,-,TRBV20-1,TGCAGTGCCGCCCCCCCAGGCGGGGCCTACAATGAGCAGTTCTTC,CSAAPPGGAYNEQFF
-,TRBJ1-1,-,TRBV12-3/TRBV12-4,TGTGCCTGCAGTTATTCCCGGGACAAGGAAGCTTTCTTT,CACSYSRDKEAFF
few,TRBJ2-1,-,TRBV7-2,TGTGCCAGCAGCACCACTGGGCCTAAAGGGGCTGAGCAGTTCTTC,CASSTTGPKGAEQFF
few,TRBJ2-1,-,TRBV7-2,TGTGCCAGCAGCTTCGGGGGCCACTCCTACAATGAGCAGTTCTTC,CASSFGGHSYNEQFF
-,TRBJ1-2,-,TRBV20-1,TGCAGTGCGAGGGACATCGTGGGGTATGGCTACACCTTC,CSARDIVGYGYTF
many,TRBJ2-1,TRBD2,TRBV11-1,TGTGCCAGCAGCTTAGGGGGACTAGGCAGCTCCTACAATGAGCAGTTCTTC,CASSLGGLGSSYNEQFF
-,TRBJ1-6,-,TRBV28,TGTGCCAGCAGTTTCAGATACGCCCCGAATAATTCACCCCTCCACTTT,CASSFRYAPNNSPLHF
-,TRBJ2-7,-,TRBV10-3,TGTGCCATCCGGGCTCTAAGCTCCTACGAGCAGTACTTC,CAIRALSSYEQYF
few,TRBJ2-2,-,TRBV4-3,TGCGCCAGCAGCCAAGAGGGAGGCGGGGAGCTGTTTTTT,CASSQEGGGELFF
-,TRBJ1-5,-,TRBV7-2,TGTGCCAGCAGCCAAAGGGACGGAGGGAGCAATCAGCCCCAGCATTTT,CASSQRDGGSNQPQHF
-,TRBJ1-5,-,TRBV2,TGTGCCAGCAGGCAGTATAGCAATCAGCCCCAGCATTTT,CASRQYSNQPQHF
-,TRBJ2-7,TRBD2,TRBV5-1,TGCGCCAGCAGCTTAGGAGCGGGAGTCCACGAGCAGTACTTC,CASSLGAGVHEQYF
-,TRBJ2-7,-,TRBV5-1,TGCGCCAGCAGCTTGGTAGGACCTCGGGACGAGCAGTACTTC,CASSLVGPRDEQYF
few,TRBJ2-1,-,TRBV12-3/TRBV12-4,TGTGCCAGTCATAGGGGGGTCAAGCGGGCCCTCACCTACAATGAGCAGTTCTTC,CASHRGVKRALTYNEQFF